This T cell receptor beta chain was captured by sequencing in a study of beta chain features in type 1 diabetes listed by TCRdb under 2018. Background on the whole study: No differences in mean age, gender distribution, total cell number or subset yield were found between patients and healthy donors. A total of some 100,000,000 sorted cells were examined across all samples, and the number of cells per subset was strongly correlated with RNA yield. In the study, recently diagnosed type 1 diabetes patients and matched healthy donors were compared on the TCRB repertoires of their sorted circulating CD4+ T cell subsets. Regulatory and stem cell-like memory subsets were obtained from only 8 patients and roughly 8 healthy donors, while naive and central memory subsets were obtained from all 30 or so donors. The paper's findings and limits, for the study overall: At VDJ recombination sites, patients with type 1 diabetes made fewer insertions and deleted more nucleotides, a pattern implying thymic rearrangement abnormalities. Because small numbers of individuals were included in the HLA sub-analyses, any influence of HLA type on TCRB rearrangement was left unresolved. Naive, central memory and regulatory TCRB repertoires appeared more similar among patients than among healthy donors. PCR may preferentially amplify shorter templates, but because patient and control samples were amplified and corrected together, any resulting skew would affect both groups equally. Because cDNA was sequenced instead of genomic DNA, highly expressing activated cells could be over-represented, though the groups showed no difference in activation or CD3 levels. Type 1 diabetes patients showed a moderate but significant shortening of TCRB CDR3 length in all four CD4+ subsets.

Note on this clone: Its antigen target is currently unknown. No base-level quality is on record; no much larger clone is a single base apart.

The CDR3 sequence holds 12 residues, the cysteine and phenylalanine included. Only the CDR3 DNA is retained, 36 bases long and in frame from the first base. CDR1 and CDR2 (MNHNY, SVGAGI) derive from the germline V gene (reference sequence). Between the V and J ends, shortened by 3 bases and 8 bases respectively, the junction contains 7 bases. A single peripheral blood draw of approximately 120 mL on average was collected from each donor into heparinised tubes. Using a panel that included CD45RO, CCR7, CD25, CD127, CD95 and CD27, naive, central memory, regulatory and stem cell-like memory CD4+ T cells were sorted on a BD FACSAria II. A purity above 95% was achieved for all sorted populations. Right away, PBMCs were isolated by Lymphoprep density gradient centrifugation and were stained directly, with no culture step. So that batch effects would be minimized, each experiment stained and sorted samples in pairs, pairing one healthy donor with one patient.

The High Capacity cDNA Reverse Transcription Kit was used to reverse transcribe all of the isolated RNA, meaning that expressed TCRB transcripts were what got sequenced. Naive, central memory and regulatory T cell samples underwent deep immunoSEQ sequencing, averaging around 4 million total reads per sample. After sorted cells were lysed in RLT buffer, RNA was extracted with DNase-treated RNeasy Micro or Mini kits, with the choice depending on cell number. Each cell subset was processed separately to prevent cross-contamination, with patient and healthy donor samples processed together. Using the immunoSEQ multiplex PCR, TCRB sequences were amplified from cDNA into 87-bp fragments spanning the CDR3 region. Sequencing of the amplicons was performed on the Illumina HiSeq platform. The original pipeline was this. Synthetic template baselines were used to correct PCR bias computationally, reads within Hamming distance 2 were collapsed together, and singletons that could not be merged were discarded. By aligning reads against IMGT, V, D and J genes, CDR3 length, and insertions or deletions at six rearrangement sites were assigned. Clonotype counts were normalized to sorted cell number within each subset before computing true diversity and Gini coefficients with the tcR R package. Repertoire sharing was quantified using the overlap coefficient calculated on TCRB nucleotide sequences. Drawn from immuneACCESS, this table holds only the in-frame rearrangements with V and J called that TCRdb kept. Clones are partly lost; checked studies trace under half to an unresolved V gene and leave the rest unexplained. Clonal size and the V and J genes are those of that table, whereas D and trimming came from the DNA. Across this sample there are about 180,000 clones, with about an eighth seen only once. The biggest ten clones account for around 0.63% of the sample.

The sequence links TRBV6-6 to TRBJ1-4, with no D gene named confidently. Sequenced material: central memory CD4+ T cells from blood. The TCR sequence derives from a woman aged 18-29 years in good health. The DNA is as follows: TGTGCCAGCAGTTATGCGGGGGAAAAACTGTTTTTT. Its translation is CASSYAGEKLFF.